This is a list of T cell receptor beta chains from one sample in a study of identical twins. MiXCR was run by TCRdb on the 5' RACE reads, yielding one entry per CDR3 protein. The data show about 720,000 distinct CDR3 sequences, about 9.4% seen once. These data are also associated with another study on yellow fever vaccine responses in identical twins.

Source material: PBMCs. Receptors originate from a woman between 18 and 29 years old in good health. The CDR3 runs from the conserved cysteine through the conserved F or W. Each record gives: clone size, V gene, CDR3 protein. Part of the rows lack a size; the others show once, few, many or a class for expanded clones.

-	TRBV2	CASSHGLAGPGNEQFF
-	TRBV20-1	CSARDRDSPITYEQYF
few	TRBV29-1	CSSTRSADTQYF
many	TRBV10-3	CAISESDLGTGRTDTQYF
few	TRBV7-9	CASSLRSSGTPTDTQYF
-	TRBV7-2	CASSASGGYTIYF
few	TRBV28	CASSFRTLAGGTYEQYF
many	TRBV12-3/TRBV12-4	CASSGRSTGELFF
many	TRBV24-1	CATSDPRYGELFF
many	TRBV11-2	CASSLNSRTGTQYF
few	TRBV7-9	CASSLGDRVVETQYF
few	TRBV9	CASSAPGGPYNEQFF
-	TRBV4-3	CASSQDRGIEQYF
-	TRBV5-1	CASSPGTETFNEQFF
-	TRBV5-1	CASSLEGLAGTDTQYF
-	TRBV28	CASRGWGYTF
-	TRBV4-3	CASSQDPRGPTGELFF
many	TRBV12-3/TRBV12-4	CASSLGQFQAKNIQYF
once	TRBV5-5	CASNFGRGPLSSYEQYF
few	TRBV29-1	CSVGGVGLGNEQFF
many	TRBV3-1	CASSQVWGEEQYF
many	TRBV29-1	CSVDGEYF
many	TRBV25-1	CASSEGWGGSFQETQYF
-	TRBV4-1	CASSQGGGRAPYEQYF
few	TRBV6-5	CASSYSRVGTNSYEQYF
few	TRBV3-1	CASSHGHRDSWVNEQFF
-	TRBV4-3	CASSQDRGRIHEQYF
many	TRBV5-1	CASSQYQGAETQYF
few	TRBV3-1	CASSHPWTSGYSYNEQFF
-	TRBV19	CASSMGGNTQQETQYF
few	TRBV5-1	CASSLVGRSGNPINEQFF
few	TRBV10-2	CASSDMGDTQYF
-	TRBV20-1	CSASLAGELFF
-	TRBV25-1	CASGRGGGAHSYEQYF
-	TRBV30	CAWNWGSTEGSYGYTF
-	TRBV18	CASSPLAGGYADTQYF
-	TRBV29-1	CSVEWDSVYNEQFF
few	TRBV10-1	CASNVGSEQFF
-	TRBV5-6	CASSLGPRESQFF